The rows below give T cell receptor beta chains drawn from one sample of a study of blood T cell repertoires in COVID-19. TCRdb keeps only in-frame clones here, not all; method: immunoSEQ multiplex PCR. This sample has 650,000 to 800,000 clones; about nine tenths occur once, and the top ten carry under 0.3%. Sequenced input: peripheral blood. These receptors came from a woman between 18 and 30 years old with acute or convalescent COVID-19. The CDR3 runs from the conserved cysteine through the conserved F or W. A D gene is named only where the DNA matches it firmly. Where a row states a size, it is once, few, many or the class of an expanded clone; other rows omit it.

j_call d_call v_call clone_size cdr3_aa cdr3_nt
TRBJ2-3 NA TRBV9 NA CASSVAGTTDTQYF TGTGCCAGCAGCGTAGCTGGCACCACAGATACGCAGTATTTT
TRBJ2-1 TRBD1 TRBV30 NA CASTGQGANEQFF TGTGCCTCGACGGGACAGGGGGCGAATGAGCAGTTCTTC
TRBJ2-3 TRBD1 TRBV24-1 NA CATSDALDRGRTDTQYF TGTGCCACCAGTGACGCCCTGGACAGGGGGCGAACAGATACGCAGTATTTT
TRBJ2-2 NA TRBV7-2 NA CASSLARGFGGELFF TGTGCCAGCAGCTTAGCTAGGGGGTTCGGCGGGGAGCTGTTTTTT
TRBJ1-1 TRBD1 TRBV3-1/TRBV3-2 NA CASSHRDRTFEAFF TGTGCCAGCAGCCATAGGGACAGGACCTTTGAAGCTTTCTTT
TRBJ1-4 NA TRBV5-1 NA CASSFWGGNEKLFF TGCGCCAGCAGCTTTTGGGGAGGGAATGAAAAACTGTTTTTT
TRBJ1-1 TRBD1 TRBV5-1 once CASSGKGQGGRNTEAFF TGCGCCAGCAGCGGCAAAGGACAGGGCGGGAGGAACACTGAAGCTTTCTTT
TRBJ2-7 NA TRBV29-1 NA CSAIGGLGWNEQYF TGCAGCGCCATAGGCGGCCTAGGTTGGAACGAGCAGTACTTC
TRBJ1-1 TRBD1 TRBV19 NA CASSAYTGGENTEAFF TGTGCCAGTAGTGCGTATACAGGGGGGGAGAACACTGAAGCTTTCTTT
TRBJ2-3 TRBD1 TRBV4-2 NA CASSLWDRARDRQYF TGTGCCAGCAGCCTTTGGGACAGGGCCCGGGACCGGCAGTATTTT
TRBJ1-1 TRBD1 TRBV9 NA CASSGGTGGPNTEAFF TGTGCCAGCAGCGGGGGGACAGGAGGACCGAACACTGAAGCTTTCTTT
TRBJ1-5 TRBD1 TRBV7-9 NA CASSSRTGQPQHF TGTGCCAGCAGCTCAAGGACAGGGCAGCCCCAGCATTTT
TRBJ2-7 NA TRBV5-1 NA CASSLAAGYEQYF TGCGCCAGCAGCTTGGCCGCGGGGTACGAGCAGTACTTC
TRBJ1-1 NA TRBV5-1 NA CASSLLGGNTEAFF TGCGCCAGCAGCTTGTTGGGGGGAAACACTGAAGCTTTCTTT
TRBJ1-1 TRBD1 TRBV9 once CASSVEGTGVRTEAFF TGTGCCAGCAGCGTAGAGGGGACAGGGGTTCGGACTGAAGCTTTCTTT
TRBJ2-3 NA TRBV5-6 NA CASSLRGSDTQYF TGTGCCAGCAGCTTGCGCGGGTCAGATACGCAGTATTTT
TRBJ2-7 NA TRBV14 NA CASSLRAGFYEQYF TGTGCCAGCAGCCTCCGGGCAGGGTTCTACGAGCAGTACTTC
TRBJ1-1 NA TRBV5-8 NA CASSPGQTSLNTEAFF TGTGCCAGCAGCCCAGGACAGACAAGCCTGAACACTGAAGCTTTCTTT
TRBJ2-3 TRBD1 TRBV28 NA CASSLLGTGSTDTQYF TGTGCCAGCAGTTTATTGGGGACAGGGAGTACAGATACGCAGTATTTT
TRBJ2-7 TRBD1 TRBV7-9 NA CASSQLGTGTYEQYF TGTGCCAGCAGCCAATTGGGGACAGGGACCTACGAGCAGTACTTC
TRBJ1-1 NA TRBV6-2/TRBV6-3 once CASSPRGGNTEAFF TGTGCCAGCAGTCCCCGGGGGGGGAACACTGAAGCTTTCTTT
TRBJ1-2 TRBD1 TRBV5-6 NA CASSPPDRANYGYTF TGTGCCAGCAGCCCCCCCGACAGGGCTAACTATGGCTACACCTTC
TRBJ1-5 TRBD1 TRBV7-8 NA CASSLTDRDQPQHF TGTGCCAGCAGCTTAACTGACAGGGACCAGCCCCAGCATTTT
TRBJ1-1 NA TRBV6-6 NA CASSSSGRGEAFF TGTGCCAGCAGTTCGTCAGGGCGGGGTGAAGCTTTCTTT
TRBJ1-3 NA TRBV7-2 NA CASSVDRSSGNTIYF TGTGCCAGCAGCGTAGACCGGAGCTCTGGAAACACCATATATTTT
TRBJ1-2 NA TRBV6-5 NA CASSYSPSGLEGYTF TGTGCCAGCAGTTACTCCCCTTCAGGACTGGAAGGCTACACCTTC
TRBJ1-1 NA TRBV10-3 NA CAIREAGEDTEAFF TGTGCCATCAGGGAGGCCGGGGAGGATACAGAAGCTTTCTTT
TRBJ1-1 TRBD1 TRBV10-3 NA CAISRRGVETEAFF TGTGCCATCAGCCGCAGGGGGGTAGAGACTGAAGCTTTCTTT
TRBJ1-2 NA TRBV6-5 NA CASTRRGNYGYTF TGTGCCAGCACCAGGCGGGGAAACTATGGCTACACCTTC
TRBJ1-2 TRBD1 TRBV19 NA CASRLLGDRDYGYTF TGTGCCAGTAGACTTCTAGGGGACAGGGACTATGGCTACACCTTC
TRBJ2-3 TRBD2 TRBV9 NA CASSPQTAGGKITQYF TGTGCCAGCAGCCCTCAAACCGCGGGGGGAAAAATCACGCAGTATTTT
TRBJ2-3 NA TRBV3-1/TRBV3-2 NA CASGLDTTDTQYF TGTGCCAGCGGGCTCGATACCACAGATACGCAGTATTTT
TRBJ2-7 TRBD1 TRBV6-5 NA CATSTGRGEQYF TGTGCCACTTCGACAGGGAGAGGCGAGCAGTACTTC
TRBJ1-2 TRBD1 TRBV6-1 NA CASSEGQGAIVYYGYTF TGTGCCAGCAGTGAAGGTCAGGGGGCGATCGTTTACTATGGCTACACCTTC
TRBJ2-5 TRBD2 TRBV6-1 NA CASSEALGGQETQYF TGTGCCAGCAGTGAAGCGCTCGGGGGGCAAGAGACCCAGTACTTC
TRBJ2-5 NA TRBV3-1/TRBV3-2 NA CASSHPGASGAQETQYF TGTGCCAGCAGCCATCCGGGGGCTAGCGGAGCCCAAGAGACCCAGTACTTC
TRBJ2-7 TRBD1 TRBV25-1 NA CASSERTGTGEQYF TGTGCCAGCAGCGAAAGGACCGGGACAGGGGAGCAGTACTTC
TRBJ2-7 NA TRBV10-3 NA CAISFQGLGSYEQYF TGTGCCATCAGCTTCCAGGGGCTAGGTTCCTACGAGCAGTACTTC
TRBJ1-5 NA TRBV12-5 NA CASGLVFDRNSNQPQHF TGTGCTAGTGGTTTGGTATTTGACAGAAATAGCAATCAGCCCCAGCATTTT
TRBJ1-1 TRBD1 TRBV11-2 NA CASSVTGDYEAFF TGTGCCAGCAGCGTGACAGGGGATTATGAAGCTTTCTTT
TRBJ1-2 NA TRBV27 NA CASSSLTGNYGYTF TGTGCCAGCAGTTCCTTAACAGGGAACTATGGCTACACCTTC
TRBJ2-7 TRBD1 TRBV4-1 NA CASSQGTAPSYEQYF TGCGCCAGCAGCCAGGGGACAGCGCCCTCCTACGAGCAGTACTTC
TRBJ1-5 NA TRBV4-2 NA CASSQEEGVHQPQHF TGTGCCAGCAGCCAAGAAGAGGGTGTCCATCAGCCCCAGCATTTT
TRBJ1-3 NA TRBV30 NA CAWSAGEAGNTIYF TGTGCCTGGAGTGCGGGGGAGGCTGGAAACACCATATATTTT
TRBJ2-3 NA TRBV9 NA CASSVDRATDTQYF TGTGCCAGCAGCGTAGACAGGGCCACAGATACGCAGTATTTT
TRBJ2-5 NA TRBV19 NA CASRGRGQETQYF TGTGCCAGTAGAGGTAGGGGCCAGGAGACCCAGTACTTC
TRBJ1-2 TRBD1 TRBV23-1 NA CASTFGQENYGYTF TGCGCCAGCACCTTTGGACAGGAGAACTATGGCTACACCTTC
TRBJ2-7 NA TRBV2 NA CASIGSPYEQYF TGTGCCAGCATCGGTAGTCCCTACGAGCAGTACTTC
TRBJ2-7 NA TRBV2 NA CASSGPGSPYEQYF TGTGCCAGCAGTGGTCCGGGGTCACCCTACGAGCAGTACTTC
TRBJ1-2 NA TRBV5-6 NA CASSTFSGYGYTF TGTGCCAGCAGCACGTTTAGCGGCTATGGCTACACCTTC
TRBJ2-5 NA TRBV24-1 once CATSDLQGLEETQYF TGTGCCACCAGTGATTTGCAGGGGTTGGAAGAGACCCAGTACTTC
TRBJ2-3 NA TRBV11-2 NA CASSPGGRGGGTDTQYF TGTGCCAGCAGCCCCGGGGGCCGCGGGGGTGGGACAGATACGCAGTATTTT